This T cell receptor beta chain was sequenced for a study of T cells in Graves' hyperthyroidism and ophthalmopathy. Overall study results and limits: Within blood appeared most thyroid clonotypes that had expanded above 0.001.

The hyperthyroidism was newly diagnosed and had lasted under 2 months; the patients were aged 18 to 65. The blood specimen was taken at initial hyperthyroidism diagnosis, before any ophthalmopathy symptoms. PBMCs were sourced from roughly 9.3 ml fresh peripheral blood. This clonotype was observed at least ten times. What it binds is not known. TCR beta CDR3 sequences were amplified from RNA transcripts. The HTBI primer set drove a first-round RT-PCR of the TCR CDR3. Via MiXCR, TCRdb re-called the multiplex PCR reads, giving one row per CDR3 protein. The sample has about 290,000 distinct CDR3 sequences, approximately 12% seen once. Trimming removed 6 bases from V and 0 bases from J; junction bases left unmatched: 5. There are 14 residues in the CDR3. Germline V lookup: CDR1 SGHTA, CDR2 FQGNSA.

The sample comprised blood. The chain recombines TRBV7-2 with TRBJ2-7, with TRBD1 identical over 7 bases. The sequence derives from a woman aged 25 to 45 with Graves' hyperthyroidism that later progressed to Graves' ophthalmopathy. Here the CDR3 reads CASRAQGHSYEQYF. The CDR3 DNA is TGTGCCAGCAGGGCACAGGGGCACTCCTACGAGCAGTACTTC.